This T cell receptor (beta chain) was sequenced during a study of blood T cell repertoires in COVID-19. Looking at the study overall: T cells, B-cell-depleted T cells, or PBMCs provided the cDNA or gDNA that served as material.

Recruits, aged roughly 18 to 95 years, lived in 24 US areas. Within 2 weeks before study entry, exposed participants met a COVID-19 case. CDR1 SGHVS and CDR2 FQNEAQ come from the germline V gene. The V gene lost 5 bases and the J gene lost 1 base, with 8 bases spanning the gap. This CDR3 has 13 residues. In the authors' methods: Estimation of nucleated cell counts relied on the amplification of reference gene primers. Some clones are missing from TCRdb's copy, which holds only in-frame ones; the method was immunoSEQ multiplex PCR. D and trimming come from the DNA, and the V and J calls and clone size come from that table. The sample yields some 320,000 clones, 90% seen once.

This TCR derives from a woman aged 30 to 39 who had been exposed to COVID-19. The sequenced material came from PBMCs or T cells enriched from blood (not recorded which). The chain couples TRBV7-8 to TRBJ2-5; D might be TRBD1 (6 bases). The CDR3 loop is CASSPRGQETQYF. The CDR3 nucleotides read TGTGCCAGCAGCCCCAGGGGCCAAGAGACCCAGTACTTC.